One and the same sample provided the 5 T cell receptor beta chains below, sequenced in a study of CD8 T cells in Susac syndrome. The RNA input was 0.5 to 1 ug, and it was reverse transcribed with random hexamers. TCRdb reprocessed the immunoSEQ multiplex PCR reads via MiXCR and lists one record per CDR3 protein. The sample lists about 47,000 distinct CDR3 sequences; 80% to 95% were seen once. Sequencing used CD8+ T cells from PBMCs. All receptors come from a human donor in good health.

The rearrangement uses TRBV5-1 and TRBJ2-6, with 9 bases that match TRBD1. Trimming took 4 bases from V and 0 from J; bases not matched to a gene: 2. CDR1 and CDR2 (germline): SGHRS, YFSETQ. The CDR3 runs 16 residues. In nucleotides, the CDR3 is TGCGCCAGCAGCGGGACAGGGATCTCTGGGGCCAACGTCCTGACTTTC. Amino acid sequence: CASSGTGISGANVLTF.

The J gene is TRBJ2-2, the V gene TRBV9; weak D call: TRBD2 (5 bases). The germline V and J ends were trimmed by 3 bases and 6 bases, with 18 bases remaining between them. CDR3 size: 16 residues. Germline V gene sequence: CDR1 SGDLS, CDR2 YYNGEE. In nucleotides, the CDR3 is TGTGCCAGCAGCGCCACGACTAACCCCCACCCCGGGGAGCTGTTTTTT. Its translation: CASSATTNPHPGELFF.

The J gene is TRBJ1-1, the V gene TRBV30; 8 nucleotides agree with TRBD1. The CDR3 is made up of 16 amino acids. With 2 bases clipped from V and 0 bases from J, the junction kept 8 bases outside the gene matches. Per germline, CDR1 GTSNPN and CDR2 SVGIG (reference sequence). CDR3 sequence reads: CAWSPILDRVNTEAFF. CDR3 coding DNA: TGTGCCTGGAGTCCGATACTGGACAGGGTGAACACTGAAGCTTTCTTT.

The chain has TRBV7-9 and TRBJ2-1, with 10 bases fitting TRBD2. The CDR3 is 15 residues long. J lost 9 bases, V lost 1 base, and 6 bases had no gene match. Germline loops: CDR1 SEHNR, CDR2 FQNEAQ (reference sequence). The CDR3 loop reads CASSLELAGEIEQFF. The CDR3 DNA reads as TGTGCCAGCAGCTTAGAGCTAGCGGGAGAGATTGAGCAGTTCTTC.

The chain couples TRBV10-2 to TRBJ1-5; 7 bases are shared with TRBD1. The ends lost 8 bases at V and 4 bases at J; junction bases unmatched: 5. Germline lookup yields CDR1 WSHSY and CDR2 SAAADI. CDR3 length: 13 residues. The CDR3 sequence: CASQGRGNQPQHF. For the CDR3, the DNA is TGCGCCAGCCAGGGCAGGGGGAATCAGCCCCAGCATTTT.